The 32 T cell receptor beta chains below come from one sample, sequenced in a study of OX40 agonist ivuxolimab in advanced cancers. Here immunoSEQ multiplex PCR was the method, and the copy in TCRdb shows in-frame clones only, minus some. This table holds roughly 76,000 clones, 92% found once. The sample in question was CD4+ or CD8+ T cells sorted from blood, obtained in a trial of the OX40 agonist ivuxolimab. These receptors originate from an adult with an advanced solid tumor such as melanoma, head and neck, liver or kidney cancer.

The chain employs TRBV27 and TRBJ2-4; D remains unclear. Looked up from germline, CDR1 is MNHEY and CDR2 is SMNVEV (reference sequence). This CDR3 region has 13 residues. Between the trimmed V and J ends, which lost 5 bases and 0 bases, there was a span of 5 bases. CDR3 nucleotide sequence: TGTGCCAGCAGTAACCTAGCCAAAAACATTCAGTACTTC. It encodes CASSNLAKNIQYF.

This clone has just one count. V usage is TRBV30 and J usage is TRBJ2-5, with D perhaps assigned TRBD1 or TRBD2 (6 bases each). Trimming stripped 3 bases from V and 4 bases from J, with 15 bases between. The CDR3 totals 14 residues. Looked up from germline, CDR1 is GTSNPN and CDR2 is SVGIG (reference sequence). Written as DNA, the CDR3 is TGTGCCTGGAGCGAATGGGGGGCTGGAGAGACCCAGTACTTC. It translates to CAWSEWGAGETQYF.

The rearrangement uses TRBV4-3 and TRBJ2-7; D is perhaps TRBD2 (5 bases). This CDR3 region has 17 residues. With 0 bases removed from V and 3 bases from J, the gap between germline ends came to 18 bases. CDR1 is LGHNA, CDR2 YSLEER, per germline. CDR3 sequence reads: CASSQDDLRRGIYEQYF. The CDR3 DNA reads TGCGCCAGCAGCCAAGATGACCTACGAAGAGGGATCTACGAGCAGTACTTC.

This clone was counted a single time. The chain uses TRBV27 and TRBJ2-2; the match to TRBD2 covers 9 bases. Looked up from germline, CDR1 is MNHEY and CDR2 is SMNVEV (reference sequence). This CDR3 has 16 amino acids. J was trimmed by 7 bases and V by 3 bases; bases with no gene match: 9. The CDR3 sequence is CASSFEGGGAFGELFF. CDR3 DNA: TGTGCCAGCAGTTTCGAGGGCGGGGGGGCCTTCGGGGAGCTGTTTTTT.

This chain connects TRBV10-3 to TRBJ1-1; D gene unclear. Deletions cut 0 bases from V and 8 bases from J, with 13 bases between. Germline loops: CDR1 ENHRY, CDR2 SYGVKD. This CDR3 comprises 14 residues. The CDR3 region has the DNA TGTGCCATCAGTGAGTCGTGGGGAACCCGAGAAGCTTTCTTT. Translating gives CAISESWGTREAFF.

In this sample, this clone turned up once. The CDR3 spells CASSEGGGYNEQFF. CDR3 nucleotide sequence: TGCGCCAGCAGTGAAGGGGGGGGTTACAATGAGCAGTTCTTC. This sequence joins TRBV10-1 and TRBJ2-1, with TRBD2 as a possible D gene (7 bases). Trimming pared 3 bases from V and 4 bases from J, leaving 10 bases between. The CDR3 is made up of 14 amino acids. Germline CDR1 and CDR2: WNHNN and SYGVQD (reference sequence).

The genes are TRBV9 and TRBJ2-3, with 9 positions matching TRBD1. Germline CDR1 is SGDLS and CDR2 is YYNGEE. The CDR3 is made up of 14 amino acids. V lost 4 bases, J lost 5 bases, and 5 bases stayed unmatched. CDR3 protein: CASSPWTGVDTQYF. CDR3 nucleotides: TGTGCCAGCAGCCCTTGGACAGGGGTAGATACGCAGTATTTT.

This chain connects TRBV7-8 to TRBJ2-7, with 9 bases aligning to TRBD1. V dropped 5 bases and J dropped 1; count of bases not matched to a gene: 6. Germline-derived CDR1 and CDR2 are SGHVS and FQNEAQ. CDR3 size: 15 residues. For the CDR3, the DNA is TGTGCCAGCAGCGTTTTCGGGACAGGGTCCTACGAGCAGTACTTC. It yields the protein CASSVFGTGSYEQYF.

The CDR3 loop reads CASSSGAGAEAFF. The CDR3 nucleotides read TGTGCCAGCAGCTCAGGGGCCGGAGCTGAAGCTTTCTTT. The chain employs TRBV11-3 and TRBJ1-1, with a possible D match to TRBD1 (6 bases). Trimming stripped 4 bases from V and 6 bases from J, with 12 bases between. Germline CDR1 SGHNT, CDR2 YENEEA. The CDR3 is made up of 13 amino acids.

The chain combines TRBV4-3 with TRBJ1-1; D ambiguous. The CDR3 runs to 15 residues. V was trimmed by 1 base and J by 4 bases, leaving 13 bases between them. Looked up from germline, CDR1 is LGHNA and CDR2 is YSLEER. As DNA, the CDR3 is TGCGCCAGCAGCCAAGGGCGTCGGGGATTCACTGAAGCTTTCTTT. This sequence encodes CASSQGRRGFTEAFF.

The chain couples TRBV10-3 to TRBJ1-1; TRBD1 might be the D (5 bases). Trimming shortened V by 4 bases and J by 2 bases, and 8 bases separated the two germline ends. In germline, CDR1 is ENHRY, CDR2 SYGVKD. This CDR3 has 13 residues. The CDR3 loop is CAISVGANTEAFF. The CDR3 nucleotides read TGTGCCATCAGTGTCGGGGCAAACACTGAAGCTTTCTTT.

The V and J genes are TRBV5-3 and TRBJ2-7, with unresolved D. TRBV5-3 is an ORF for which the function is uncertain. Trimming took off 1 base at V and 4 bases at J, with 9 bases between the two ends. The CDR3 contains 13 residues. CDR3 amino acids: CARSLFLWYEQYF. CDR3 nucleotides: TGTGCCAGAAGCTTGTTTCTTTGGTACGAGCAGTACTTC.

Written as DNA, the CDR3 is TGTGCCAGCAGTGCCACCAGTGCAACTAATGAAAAACTGTTTTTT. This gives the protein CASSATSATNEKLFF. The chain recombines TRBV6-1 with TRBJ1-4; D is uncertain. The CDR3 runs 15 residues. The germline CDR1 and CDR2 sequences are MNHNS and SASEGT. V shed 4 bases and J shed 0 bases, with 9 bases lying between them.

The rearrangement links TRBV5-8 to TRBJ1-1; unclear D gene. The germline V gene encodes CDR1 SGHTS and CDR2 YDEGEE. V lost 6 bases and J 9 bases, leaving 18 bases between the germline ends. The CDR3 totals 13 residues. The CDR3 region is CASTRLSVPQAFF. The CDR3 bases are TGTGCCAGCACCCGGCTCTCGGTTCCCCAAGCTTTCTTT. Complete variable domain (other parts from reference TRBV5-8 and TRBJ1-1): EAGVTQSPTHLIKTRGQQATLRCSPISGHTSVYWYQQALGLGLQFLLWYDEGEERNRGNFPPRFSGRQFPNYSSELNVNALELEDSALYLCASTRLSVPQAFFGQGTRLTVV.

The chain recombines TRBV29-1 with TRBJ1-2, with 7 nucleotides matching TRBD1. V lost 6 bases, J lost 2 bases, and 6 bases stayed unmatched. Germline V gene sequence: CDR1 SQVTM, CDR2 ANQGSEA. CDR3 length equals 13 residues. CDR3 sequence (DNA): TGCAGCGTGACAGGGCTGGGGAACTATGGCTACACCTTC. Protein: CSVTGLGNYGYTF.

V is TRBV5-1 and J is TRBJ2-3; D gene unclear. Germline CDR1 and CDR2: SGHRS and YFSETQ. The CDR3 covers 15 residues. V was clipped by 1 base and J by 6 bases, with 15 bases between them. The CDR3 region is CASSLTHTYPDTQYF. DNA of the CDR3: TGCGCCAGCAGCTTGACGCACACCTACCCGGATACGCAGTATTTT.

V and J are TRBV10-3 and TRBJ2-3, with D perhaps TRBD2 (5 bases). The germline gives CDR1 ENHRY, CDR2 SYGVKD. V was pared by 3 bases and J by 0 bases, with 7 bases between. The CDR3 contains 14 residues. The CDR3 DNA reads as TGTGCCATCAGTGACCCGGGGAGCACAGATACGCAGTATTTT. This sequence encodes CAISDPGSTDTQYF.

J is TRBJ2-3 and V is TRBV9, with 9 bases that match TRBD1. This CDR3 region has 16 residues. V lost 4 bases to trimming and J lost 3 bases; unmatched junction nucleotides: 9. CDR1 SGDLS and CDR2 YYNGEE come from the germline V gene. CDR3 protein: CASSSGQGSMTDTQYF. In DNA form, the CDR3 reads TGTGCCAGCAGCTCCGGACAGGGGAGTATGACAGATACGCAGTATTTT.

V is TRBV5-1 and J is TRBJ1-1; TRBD1 might be the D (6 bases). V shed 4 bases and J shed 7 bases, with 14 bases lying between them. The CDR3 sequence is 13 residues long. Germline loops: CDR1 SGHRS, CDR2 YFSETQ. This chain's CDR3 is CASSPGVSGEAFF. In DNA, the CDR3 is TGCGCCAGCAGCCCAGGGGTTTCAGGTGAAGCTTTCTTT.

V gene TRBV27 combines with J gene TRBJ1-4; D is uncertain. Germline loops: CDR1 MNHEY, CDR2 SMNVEV (reference sequence). Trimming stripped 4 bases from V and 3 bases from J, with 15 bases between. There are 16 residues in the CDR3. The CDR3 sequence is CASSSYRGQANEKLFF. The CDR3 bases are TGTGCCAGCAGTTCTTATCGAGGCCAGGCTAATGAAAAACTGTTTTTT.

The CDR3 protein is CSVEAIRDGDHRPQHF. The CDR3 region has the DNA TGCAGCGTTGAAGCTATCAGGGATGGGGATCATCGGCCCCAGCATTTT. The chain combines TRBV29-1 with TRBJ1-5, with a tentative D call TRBD1 (5 bases). The germline V gene encodes CDR1 SQVTM and CDR2 ANQGSEA. Between the trimmed V and J ends, which lost 1 base and 9 bases, there was a span of 22 bases. This CDR3 is 16 amino acids long.

The rearrangement uses TRBV4-3 and TRBJ2-5, with 9 positions matching TRBD1. This CDR3 contains 16 residues. Trimming took 2 bases from V and 5 from J; bases not matched to a gene: 9. Germline V CDR1 and CDR2: LGHNA, YSLEER. Written as DNA, the CDR3 is TGCGCCAGCAGCCAATATACAGGGGGCGAGGGTGAGACCCAGTACTTC. Its translation is CASSQYTGGEGETQYF.

Only one count was recorded for this clone. V gene TRBV5-1 combines with J gene TRBJ2-7; D is ambiguous. The CDR3 is made up of 12 amino acids. Trimming removed 1 base at V and 2 bases at J, with 4 bases between. Germline V gene lookup returns CDR1 SGHRS and CDR2 YFSETQ. The DNA for the CDR3 is TGCGCCAGCAGCTTGACGGCCTACGAGCAGTACTTC. Its translation is CASSLTAYEQYF.

The chain recombines TRBV19 with TRBJ2-4; either TRBD1 or TRBD2 may supply D (5 bases each). Germline V gives CDR1 LNHDA, CDR2 SQIVND (reference sequence). Trimming removed 0 bases at V and 2 bases at J, with 8 bases between. CDR3 size: 15 residues. The CDR3: CASSIDSGPKNIQYF. The CDR3 DNA sequence: TGTGCCAGTAGTATAGATTCGGGACCCAAAAACATTCAGTACTTC.

CDR3 in amino acids: CASSDREQFF. The CDR3 nucleotides read TGTGCCAGCAGTGACAGGGAGCAGTTCTTC. This chain uses TRBV25-1 with TRBJ2-1, with D unresolved. Germline CDR1 reads MGHDK; CDR2 reads SYGVNS. V was pared by 3 bases and J by 10 bases, with 4 bases between. The CDR3 extends over 10 amino acids. Full variable domain (remainder filled in from reference TRBV25-1 and TRBJ2-1): EADIYQTPRYLVIGTGKKITLECSQTMGHDKMYWYQQDPGMELHLIHYSYGVNSTEKGDLSSESTVSRIRTEHFPLTLESARPSHTSQYLCASSDREQFFGPGTRLTVL.

This clone was detected once. The chain employs TRBV7-9 and TRBJ1-2; D is possibly TRBD1 (5 bases). The CDR3 runs 14 residues. Trimming removed 7 bases at V and 4 bases at J, with 16 bases between. Germline CDR1 and CDR2: SEHNR and FQNEAQ (reference sequence). CDR3: CASTGAGTFYGYTF. In DNA, the CDR3 is TGTGCCAGCACCGGGGCAGGGACCTTCTATGGCTACACCTTC.

This clone was picked up a small number of times. The chain couples TRBV6-5 to TRBJ1-6; 9 nucleotides align to TRBD1. The V gene end was trimmed by 6 bases and the J gene end by 7 bases; junction bases not matched to a gene: 7. Per germline, CDR1 MNHEY and CDR2 SVGAGI. The CDR3 has 15 amino acids. CDR3 sequence reads: CASRTGTGSNSPLHF. CDR3 DNA sequence: TGTGCCAGCAGGACCGGGACAGGGTCCAATTCACCCCTCCACTTT.

In the case of this clone: The germline gene is not matched at one end of the junction; a read error may be the cause. This sequence joins TRBV7-7 and TRBJ2-1; 7 positions agree with TRBD2. This CDR3 has 13 amino acids. Germline loops: CDR1 SSHAT, CDR2 FNYEAQ (reference sequence). CDR3 sequence (DNA): TGTGCTAGCAGCTTAGGACTAGGGTATGAGCAGTTCTTC. Encoded protein: CASSLGLGYEQFF. Full variable domain (rest looked up from reference TRBV7-7 and TRBJ2-1): GAGVSQSPRYKVTKRGQDVTLRCDPISSHATLYWYQQALGQGPEFLTYFNYEAQPDKSGLPSDRFSAERPEGSISTLTIQRTEQRDSAMYRCASSLGLGYEQFFGPGTRLTVL.

The chain recombines TRBV9 with TRBJ2-5; 9 nucleotides align to TRBD1. The J call may be wrong; the DNA end is better matched by TRBJ2-7. This CDR3 is 14 amino acids long. The germline CDR1 and CDR2 sequences are SGDLS and YYNGEE. The CDR3 spells CASSGPGQGYEQYF. Written as DNA, the CDR3 is TGTGCCAGCAGCGGACCGGGACAGGGCTACGAGCAGTACTTC.

In nucleotides, the CDR3 is TGTGCCAGCAGTTACTCTCTGGGTGGCACTGAAGCTTTCTTT. Residues: CASSYSLGGTEAFF. The gene calls are TRBV6-5 and TRBJ1-1; D is unclear. CDR1 and CDR2 from the germline V gene are MNHEY and SVGAGI. This CDR3 is 14 amino acids long. Between the trimmed V and J ends, which lost 0 bases and 4 bases, there was a span of 9 bases.

The chain is built from TRBV14 and TRBJ2-5, with TRBD2 matching over 10 bases. The J segment lost 5 bases and the V segment lost 0 bases, leaving 9 bases of the junction unmatched. From germline, CDR1 is SGHDN and CDR2 FVKESK. The CDR3 extends over 17 amino acids. This CDR3 reads CASSQELAGALRETQYF. The CDR3 DNA reads as TGTGCCAGCAGCCAAGAGCTAGCGGGGGCACTCAGGGAGACCCAGTACTTC.

The gene calls are TRBV5-6 and TRBJ2-7; possible D gene TRBD2, 6 bases. Trimming removed 4 bases at V and 0 bases at J, with 11 bases between. The CDR3 length is 14 residues. Germline CDR1 is SGHDT and CDR2 is YYEEEE. The CDR3 loop is CASSPGVSSYEQYF. In DNA form, the CDR3 reads TGTGCCAGCAGCCCGGGGGTAAGCTCCTACGAGCAGTACTTC.